This T cell receptor beta chain was recorded in a study of PD-L1 blockade in urothelial cancer. Whole-study context: Atezolizumab (1,200 mg intravenously every 3 weeks) began around 2014 for patients. Peripheral blood specimens exhibited a median yield of 141,255 T cells. Analyses were performed on blood at 3 weeks after treatment start (the second dose) and at 6 weeks.

This clone was counted once. Here immunoSEQ multiplex PCR was the method, and the copy in TCRdb shows in-frame clones only, minus some. The table records some 63,000 clones, roughly 79% of them present only once. V shed 4 bases and J shed 0 bases, with 12 bases lying between them. CDR1 is ENHRY, CDR2 SYGVKD, per germline. The CDR3 totals 15 residues. Time point denoted: pretreatment peripheral blood. Per-patient samples, pretreatment and on-treatment, numbered 1 to 8. The V call is TRBV10-3, the J call TRBJ1-2, with D possibly matching TRBD1 (6 bases). The material was PBMCs, obtained around atezolizumab (anti-PD-L1) treatment. The clonotype comes from a man in his sixties or seventies with urothelial cancer. The chain's CDR3 is CAISGHGTTNYGYTF. CDR3 bases: TGTGCCATCAGTGGCCACGGGACAACTAACTATGGCTACACCTTC.